These 28 T cell receptor beta chains came from one sample sequenced in a study of T cells in Graves' hyperthyroidism and ophthalmopathy. From RNA transcripts, TCR beta CDR3 regions were amplified. Primed by the HTBI set, a first-round RT-PCR was run on the TCR CDR3. MiXCR was run by TCRdb on the multiplex PCR reads, yielding one entry per CDR3 protein. Among approximately 600,000 distinct CDR3 sequences listed, roughly 17% were seen once. What was sequenced was blood. These receptors all come from a woman in her 30s with Graves' hyperthyroidism.

The V call is TRBV29-1, the J call TRBJ2-7; 7 bases fit TRBD1. This CDR3 has 16 residues. The V gene end was trimmed by 6 bases and the J gene end by 4 bases; junction bases not matched to a gene: 18. Germline assignment: CDR1 SQVTM and CDR2 ANQGSEA. The CDR3 reads CSVRGSDRDSTYEQYF. In DNA form, the CDR3 reads TGCAGCGTGAGGGGTTCTGATAGGGACAGCACTTACGAGCAGTACTTC.

In its sample, this clonotype was seen a few times. The chain links TRBV6-2 or TRBV6-3 to TRBJ2-7; D gene ambiguous. CDR1 MNHEY and CDR2 SVGEGT come from the germline V gene. Trimming left V 6 bases short and J 2 bases short, with 20 bases between. The CDR3 contains 16 residues. CDR3 DNA sequence: TGTGCCAGCAGCCGAAACCGCCGTACTGATCCCTACGAGCAGTACTTC. Translating it yields CASSRNRRTDPYEQYF.

Details on this clonotype: Relative to the germline gene, one junction end is altered; a read error may explain this. V gene TRBV15 combines with J gene TRBJ1-5, with D hard to call. This CDR3 is built from 13 residues. In germline, CDR1 is LNHNV, CDR2 YYDKDF (reference sequence). The CDR3 sequence is CAASRVRSQPQHF. The CDR3 nucleotides are TGTGCCGCCAGCAGAGTAAGGAGTCAGCCCCAGCATTTT.

This clonotype was detected many times. This CDR3 is CASSYTSGIEETQYF. CDR3 sequence (DNA): TGTGCCAGCAGTTACACCTCAGGGATAGAAGAGACCCAGTACTTC. The chain couples TRBV6-5 to TRBJ2-5; D may be TRBD1 (5 bases). The CDR3 consists of 15 residues. From germline, CDR1 is MNHEY and CDR2 SVGAGI. V dropped 2 bases and J dropped 3 bases, with 13 bases sitting between them.

This clonotype was seen a few times. This chain links TRBV19 with TRBJ2-2; 11 bases agree with TRBD2. Looked up from germline, CDR1 is LNHDA and CDR2 is SQIVND (reference sequence). This CDR3 is built from 13 residues. Trimming at V came to 9 bases and at J to 4 bases, leaving 1 base not matched to a gene. CDR3 amino acids: CASGTSGTGELFF. The DNA of the CDR3 is TGTGCCAGCGGGACTAGCGGCACCGGGGAGCTGTTTTTT.

This clonotype came up a few times. The chain couples TRBV30 to TRBJ1-5, with TRBD1 matching 7 bases. The V gene end was trimmed by 0 bases and the J gene end by 0 bases; junction bases not matched to a gene: 11. CDR3 size: 18 residues. Germline CDR1 reads GTSNPN; CDR2 reads SVGIG (reference sequence). The CDR3 sequence: CAWSVGDSSRSSNQPQHF. Here the CDR3 DNA reads TGTGCCTGGAGTGTAGGGGACAGCTCCCGTTCTAGCAATCAGCCCCAGCATTTT.

This clonotype showed up just a few times. The chain carries TRBV20-1 and TRBJ2-7; no definite D call. Germline CDR1 and CDR2: DFQATT and SNEGSKA (reference sequence). Trimming cost V 0 bases and J 0 bases, with 12 bases left between them. This CDR3 contains 15 residues. Here the CDR3 reads CSARDPTVPSYEQYF. The DNA of the CDR3 is TGCAGTGCTAGAGATCCTACGGTCCCCTCCTACGAGCAGTACTTC.

This clonotype has a single count. The chain uses TRBV7-2 and TRBJ2-7; 7 nucleotides align to TRBD2. Losses at the gene ends were 3 bases for V and 2 bases for J; bases not matched to a gene: 7. The germline V gene has CDR1 SGHTA and CDR2 FQGNSA. CDR3 length: 15 amino acids. The CDR3 DNA reads TGTGCCAGCAGCTTGGCAACGGGAGGAGCCTACGAGCAGTACTTC. Its translation: CASSLATGGAYEQYF.

There are a few counts of this clonotype. V usage is TRBV29-1 and J usage is TRBJ2-1; maybe TRBD2 (6 bases). CDR3 length: 11 residues. The V and J ends lost 4 bases and 8 bases respectively, with 9 bases between them. Germline V lookup: CDR1 SQVTM, CDR2 ANQGSEA. The CDR3 is CSVGGVDEQFF. CDR3 bases: TGCAGCGTTGGGGGGGTGGATGAGCAGTTCTTC.

This clonotype was counted many times. The chain couples TRBV29-1 to TRBJ1-1; unclear D gene. V was shortened by 5 bases and J by 0 bases, with 16 bases between the two germline ends. Germline CDR1 and CDR2: SQVTM and ANQGSEA. The CDR3 is 15 amino acids. The CDR3 DNA is TGCAGCGTTAGTCCAGGACTGGGAATGAACACTGAAGCTTTCTTT. Protein product: CSVSPGLGMNTEAFF.

The V and J genes are TRBV20-1 and TRBJ2-7, with D maybe TRBD1 (6 bases). This CDR3 spans 13 amino acids. Germline V gives CDR1 DFQATT, CDR2 SNEGSKA (reference sequence). Between the trimmed V and J ends, which lost 6 bases and 4 bases, there was a span of 16 bases. The CDR3 DNA reads TGCAGTGCCGCCAGGGGTTCTGTTTACGAGCAGTACTTC. Its protein is CSAARGSVYEQYF.

In its sample, this clonotype was seen many times. The genes are TRBV27 and TRBJ2-6; 9 nucleotides agree with TRBD2. Germline assignment: CDR1 MNHEY and CDR2 SMNVEV (reference sequence). The CDR3 runs to 18 residues. The V gene end was trimmed by 5 bases and the J gene end by 3 bases; junction bases not matched to a gene: 11. DNA of the CDR3: TGTGCCAGCAGTACCCGCGGTAGCGGGAGAGGTGGGGCCAACGTCCTGACTTTC. This gives the protein CASSTRGSGRGGANVLTF.

This clonotype turned up a few times. This sequence joins TRBV6-2 or TRBV6-3 and TRBJ1-2; 8 bases fit TRBD1. The CDR3 runs to 15 residues. Losses at the gene ends were 2 bases for V and 8 bases for J; bases not matched to a gene: 10. Germline V lookup: CDR1 MNHEY, CDR2 SVGEGT. CDR3 amino acids: CASSYTTGQGLGYTF. The CDR3 DNA is TGTGCCAGCAGTTACACGACCGGACAGGGCTTAGGCTACACCTTC.

This clonotype was seen repeatedly, ten times or more. The chain is built from TRBV28 and TRBJ2-3; D is unclear. The germline CDR1 and CDR2 sequences are MDHEN and SYDVKM. The V and J ends lost 3 bases and 2 bases respectively, with 9 bases between them. The CDR3 loop spans 14 amino acids. The CDR3: CASSFIEYTDTQYF. The CDR3 bases are TGTGCCAGCAGTTTTATCGAGTACACAGATACGCAGTATTTT.

This clonotype was found a few times. This sequence joins TRBV29-1 and TRBJ1-1; perhaps TRBD1 as D (5 bases). The CDR3 sequence is 13 residues long. Per germline, CDR1 SQVTM and CDR2 ANQGSEA. V dropped 8 bases and J dropped 0 bases, with 13 bases sitting between them. The CDR3 DNA sequence: TGCAGCTCTAGGACGGGACTGAACACTGAAGCTTTCTTT. This translates into CSSRTGLNTEAFF.

This clonotype has ten or more counts. The chain is built from TRBV28 and TRBJ2-5, with 8 bases that match TRBD2. V trimming: 6 bases; J trimming: 5 bases; junction bases outside the gene matches: 8. This CDR3 is 14 amino acids long. Germline-derived CDR1 and CDR2 are MDHEN and SYDVKM. This CDR3 reads CASRPGLERETQYF. The CDR3 DNA follows: TGTGCCAGCAGGCCGGGACTAGAGAGGGAGACCCAGTACTTC. The full variable domain, with the rest looked up from reference TRBV28 and TRBJ2-5, is DVKVTQSSRYLVKRTGEKVFLECVQDMDHENMFWYRQDPGLGLRLIYFSYDVKMKEKGDIPEGYSVSREKKERFSLILESASTNQTSMYLCASRPGLERETQYFGPGTRLLVL.

V usage is TRBV9 and J usage is TRBJ1-1; D perhaps matches TRBD1 (6 bases). The CDR3 length is 14 residues. Trimming stripped 3 bases from V and 0 bases from J, with 9 bases between. The germline V gene encodes CDR1 SGDLS and CDR2 YYNGEE. The CDR3 loop is CASSGGQLNTEAFF. As DNA, the CDR3 is TGTGCCAGCAGCGGGGGACAATTGAACACTGAAGCTTTCTTT.

V is TRBV27 and J is TRBJ2-5; 9 nucleotides agree with TRBD2. The CDR3 runs to 16 residues. V was pared by 5 bases and J by 1 base, with 8 bases of the junction left unmatched. Germline V gene data show CDR1 as MNHEY and CDR2 as SMNVEV (reference sequence). The CDR3 coding sequence is TGTGCCAGCAGTGAAACCGGGACTAGCAGCCAAGAGACCCAGTACTTC. It encodes CASSETGTSSQETQYF.

The chain recombines TRBV6-5 with TRBJ1-6, with TRBD1 matching over 9 bases. Germline values: CDR1 MNHEY, CDR2 SVGAGI. With V trimmed by 5 bases and J by 0 bases, 2 bases remained unmatched. The CDR3 extends over 16 amino acids. This CDR3 is CASSGTGSSYNSPLHF. The CDR3 nucleotides read TGTGCCAGCAGTGGGACAGGGAGCTCCTATAATTCACCCCTCCACTTT.

The chain combines TRBV12-3 or TRBV12-4 with TRBJ1-2; TRBD1 is a possible D gene (6 bases). The CDR3 covers 13 residues. Trimming stripped 3 bases from V and 8 bases from J, with 13 bases between. The CDR3 sequence: CASSFSAGDGYTF. Written as DNA, the CDR3 is TGTGCCAGCAGTTTTTCGGCAGGGGACGGCTACACCTTC.

The chain has TRBV20-1 and TRBJ2-1, with 11 bases identical to TRBD2. Germline CDR1 DFQATT, CDR2 SNEGSKA (reference sequence). The J segment lost 4 bases and the V segment lost 6 bases, leaving 5 bases of the junction unmatched. This CDR3 contains 14 residues. This CDR3 reads CSAEGTSGYNEQFF. For the CDR3, the DNA is TGCAGTGCCGAGGGGACTAGCGGTTACAATGAGCAGTTCTTC.

A few counts support this clonotype. CDR3 bases: TGTGCCAGCAGCCAAGATAAAGGGGCTAGCGGGAATGAGCAGTTCTTC. Translation gives CASSQDKGASGNEQFF. The V and J genes are TRBV4-2 and TRBJ2-1, with 8 bases aligning to TRBD2. CDR1 is LGHNA, CDR2 YNFKEQ, per germline. After removal of 0 bases from V and 7 bases from J, the junction contained 8 bases not matched to a gene. CDR3 size: 16 residues.

The V and J genes are TRBV10-3 and TRBJ2-5; 8 bases fit TRBD2. CDR1 and CDR2 (germline): ENHRY, SYGVKD. This CDR3 contains 16 residues. Trimming cost V 3 bases and J 0 bases; bases outside gene matches: 6. The CDR3 bases are TGTGCCATCAGTGACGTCCCTAGCGGGTACCAAGAGACCCAGTACTTC. Translation gives CAISDVPSGYQETQYF.

This clonotype came up many times. The chain has TRBV5-1 and TRBJ2-5, with a possible D match to TRBD2 (6 bases). The V end was cut by 2 bases, the J end by 0 bases, with 14 bases between. The length of the CDR3 is 16 residues. The germline V gene encodes CDR1 SGHRS and CDR2 YFSETQ. In DNA, the CDR3 is TGCGCCAGCAGCTTCGGGACTTTGATCCACCAAGAGACCCAGTACTTC. Translated, it gives CASSFGTLIHQETQYF.

This clonotype was seen a few times. The rearrangement joins TRBV27 to TRBJ2-3; 8 bases match TRBD1. Germline V CDR1 and CDR2: MNHEY, SMNVEV (reference sequence). Trimming cost V 4 bases and J 4 bases; bases outside gene matches: 7. The CDR3 extends over 15 amino acids. CDR3 nucleotides: TGTGCCAGCAGTTCGAGAACAGGGGGTGCAGATACGCAGTATTTT. This codes for CASSSRTGGADTQYF.

There are many counts of this clonotype. The chain is built from TRBV28 and TRBJ2-3; possibly TRBD2 for D (5 bases). V lost 7 bases to trimming and J lost 1 base, with 12 bases between them. Germline values: CDR1 MDHEN, CDR2 SYDVKM. The CDR3 runs 14 residues. The CDR3 spells CASTLSGGTDTQYF. The CDR3 coding sequence is TGTGCCAGCACCCTTTCCGGGGGCACAGATACGCAGTATTTT.

The chain carries TRBV24-1 and TRBJ1-5; 9 positions match TRBD1. Germline lookup yields CDR1 KGHDR and CDR2 SFDVKD. The CDR3 spans 16 residues. The trim removed 4 bases at V and 1 base at J, leaving 4 bases unmatched. The CDR3 nucleotides are TGTGCCACCAGTGACCCGGACAGGGGAAGCAATCAGCCCCAGCATTTT. Translating gives CATSDPDRGSNQPQHF.

The sample holds many counts of this clonotype. The rearrangement links TRBV28 to TRBJ1-5; D remains ambiguous. CDR3 length: 18 residues. Between the trimmed V and J ends, which lost 4 bases and 0 bases, there was a span of 19 bases. Germline values: CDR1 MDHEN, CDR2 SYDVKM. CDR3 coding DNA: TGTGCCAGCAGTTCCCCTGGTGAGGTCACATATAGCAATCAGCCCCAGCATTTT. It codes for CASSSPGEVTYSNQPQHF.